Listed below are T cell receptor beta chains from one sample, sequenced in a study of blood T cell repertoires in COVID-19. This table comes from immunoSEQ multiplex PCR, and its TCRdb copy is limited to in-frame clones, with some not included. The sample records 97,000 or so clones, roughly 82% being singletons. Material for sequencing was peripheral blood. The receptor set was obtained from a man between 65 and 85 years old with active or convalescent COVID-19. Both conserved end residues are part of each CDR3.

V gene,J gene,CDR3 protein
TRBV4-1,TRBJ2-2,CASSQVWSRGGPPGELFF
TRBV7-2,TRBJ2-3,CASSPSGFTDTQYF
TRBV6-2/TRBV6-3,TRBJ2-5,CASSAAYRGQETQYF
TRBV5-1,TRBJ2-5,CASSAQGLGIGQETQYF
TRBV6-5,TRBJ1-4,CASSNSATNEKLFF
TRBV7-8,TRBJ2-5,CASSDFGGGVRAQYF
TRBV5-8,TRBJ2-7,CASSLARGLRYEQYF
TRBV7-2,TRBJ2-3,CASSEGGAWVPDTQYF
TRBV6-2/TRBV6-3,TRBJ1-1,CASSLAYMNTEAFF
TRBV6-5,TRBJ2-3,CASRSLAGGETQYF
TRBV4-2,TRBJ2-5,CASSQDSQRGVRETQYF
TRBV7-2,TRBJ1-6,CASSPDRGRTPLHF
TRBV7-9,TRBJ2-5,CASSPDRAGETQYF
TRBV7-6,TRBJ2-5,CASTPSGQRETQYF
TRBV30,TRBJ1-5,CAWSGGGSNQPQHF
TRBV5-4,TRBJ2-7,CASSPLAGGPAEQYF
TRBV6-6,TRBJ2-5,CASSLGGVVETQYF
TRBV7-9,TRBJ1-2,CASRSGQDYGYTF
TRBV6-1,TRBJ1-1,CASSERVFGAFF
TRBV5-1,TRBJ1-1,CASSGGQGANTEAFF
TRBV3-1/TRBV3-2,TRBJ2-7,CASSADRGFYEQYF
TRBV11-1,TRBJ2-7,CASSLATTYEQYF
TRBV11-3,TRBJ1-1,CASSFRGQVFF
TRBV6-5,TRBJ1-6,CASSYGANSPLHF